The 5 T cell receptor beta chains given below trace back to one sample, sequenced in a study of circulating and synovial CD4+ cells in juvenile arthritis. Sequencing used immunoSEQ multiplex PCR; TCRdb keeps in-frame clones, though not all of them. The data show around 30,000 clones, about 96% seen once. The specimen sequenced was CD4+ T cells from blood. The receptor set was obtained from a human donor with juvenile idiopathic arthritis.

This clone was counted once. CDR3 in amino acids: CAWAPLGSNEKLFF. The CDR3 DNA reads TGTGCCTGGGCTCCCCTCGGGTCTAATGAAAAACTGTTTTTT. V and J are TRBV30 and TRBJ1-4; D is unclear. V lost 5 bases, J lost 3 bases, and 13 bases lay in between. The CDR3 consists of 14 residues. CDR1 and CDR2 from the germline V gene are GTSNPN and SVGIG (reference sequence). The full variable domain, in which reference TRBV30 and TRBJ1-4 provide the parts outside the CDR3, is SQTIHQWPATLVQPVGSPLSLECTVEGTSNPNLYWYRQAAGRGLQLLFYSVGIGQISSEVPQNLSASRPQDRQFILSSKKLLLSDSGFYLCAWAPLGSNEKLFFGSGTQLSVL.

There are a few counts of this clone. At one end, the junction sequence differs from germline, possibly due to a read error. The V gene is TRBV7-9, the J gene TRBJ1-1; 7 bases map to TRBD1. CDR1 and CDR2 from the germline V gene are SEHNR and FQNEAQ (reference sequence). CDR3 length: 13 residues. The CDR3 DNA follows: TGTGCCAGTACGACAGGGCTGAAAACTGAAGCTTTCTTT. Residues: CASTTGLKTEAFF.

The chain joins TRBV11-3 to TRBJ1-2, with D perhaps TRBD1 (6 bases). The germline gives CDR1 SGHNT, CDR2 YENEEA. The CDR3 loop spans 14 amino acids. V shed 5 bases and J shed 0 bases, with 10 bases lying between them. This chain's CDR3 is CASSPGTPNYGYTF. CDR3 in DNA: TGTGCCAGCAGCCCCGGGACACCTAACTATGGCTACACCTTC. Full variable domain (remainder filled in from reference TRBV11-3 and TRBJ1-2): EAGVVQSPRYKIIEKKQPVAFWCNPISGHNTLYWYLQNLGQGPELLIRYENEEAVDDSQLPKDRFSAERLKGVDSTLKIQPAELGDSAVYLCASSPGTPNYGYTFGSGTRLTVV.

The chain couples TRBV18 to TRBJ2-2, with TRBD1 identical over 10 bases. V lost 2 bases, J lost 6 bases, and 15 bases stayed unmatched. Germline V lookup: CDR1 KGHSH, CDR2 LQKENI. This CDR3 is built from 19 residues. The CDR3 DNA is TGTGCCAGCTCACCAACTTGGCCGGGACAGGGGCGTTCGGCCGGGGAGCTGTTTTTT. This sequence encodes CASSPTWPGQGRSAGELFF. The variable domain in full, with the rest retrieved from reference TRBV18 and TRBJ2-2, is NAGVMQNPRHLVRRRGQEARLRCSPMKGHSHVYWYRQLPEEGLKFMVYLQKENIIDESGMPKERFSAEFPKEGPSILRIQQVVRGDSAAYFCASSPTWPGQGRSAGELFFGEGSRLTVL.

This clone has a single count. The chain carries TRBV11-1 and TRBJ1-1; tentatively, D is TRBD1 (6 bases). Trimming shortened V by 5 bases and J by 5 bases, and 12 bases separated the two germline ends. CDR1 is SGHAT and CDR2 is FQDESV in the germline V gene (reference sequence). The CDR3 has 13 residues. This chain's CDR3 is CASSLRGATEAFF. The CDR3 DNA is TGTGCCAGCAGCCTCCGGGGGGCTACTGAAGCTTTCTTT.